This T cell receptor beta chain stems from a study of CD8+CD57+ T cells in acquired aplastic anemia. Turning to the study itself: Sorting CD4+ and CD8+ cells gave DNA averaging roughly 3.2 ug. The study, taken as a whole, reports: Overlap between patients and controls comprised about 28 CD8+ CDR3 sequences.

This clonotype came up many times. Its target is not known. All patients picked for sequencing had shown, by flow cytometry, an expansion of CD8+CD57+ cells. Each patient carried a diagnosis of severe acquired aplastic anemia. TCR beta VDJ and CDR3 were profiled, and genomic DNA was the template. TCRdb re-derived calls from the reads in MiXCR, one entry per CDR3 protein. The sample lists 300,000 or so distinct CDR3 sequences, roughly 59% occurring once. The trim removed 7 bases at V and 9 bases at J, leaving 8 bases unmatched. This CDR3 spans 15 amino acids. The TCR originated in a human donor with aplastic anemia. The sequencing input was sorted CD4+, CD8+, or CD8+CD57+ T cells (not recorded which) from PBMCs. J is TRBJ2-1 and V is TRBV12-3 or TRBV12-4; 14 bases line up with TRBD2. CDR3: CASKLGTSGSVEQFF. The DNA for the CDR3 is TGTGCCAGCAAACTCGGGACTAGCGGGAGCGTTGAGCAGTTCTTC.